One and the same sample provided the 25 T cell receptor beta chains below, sequenced in a study of shared clonotypes between healthy human individuals. TCRdb's table, derived via immunoSEQ multiplex PCR, lists solely in-frame clones and lacks some. The repertoire holds more than 400,000 clones, 70% to 80% seen once, with 9.5% to 15% in the top ten. The sequencing sample was made of PBMCs. The receptors come from a woman between 40 and 55 years old in good health. Some clones in this sample may be carry-over from other donors' samples.

The chain links TRBV27 to TRBJ1-5; weak D call: TRBD1 (5 bases). The CDR3 is made up of 14 amino acids. Trimming took 5 bases from V and 7 from J, leaving 15 bases between them. The germline V gene encodes CDR1 MNHEY and CDR2 SMNVEV (reference sequence). The CDR3 sequence: CASSPNWGGQPQHF. The CDR3 region has the DNA TGTGCCAGCAGTCCGAACTGGGGGGGACAGCCCCAGCATTTT.

The chain couples TRBV7-8 to TRBJ1-5; D not certain. The CDR3 spans 19 residues. Germline loops: CDR1 SGHVS, CDR2 FQNEAQ. V lost 3 bases and J lost 0, with 21 bases in between. The CDR3 loop reads CASSFGQLGNIYSNQPQHF. The CDR3 region has the DNA TGTGCCAGCAGCTTTGGTCAGCTGGGGAACATTTATAGCAATCAGCCCCAGCATTTT.

To note about this clone: Other DNA sequences in the sample encode the same CDR3. The V gene is TRBV10-3, the J gene TRBJ2-2, with D possibly being TRBD2 (6 bases). The germline V gene encodes CDR1 ENHRY and CDR2 SYGVKD. The length of the CDR3 is 14 residues. With 6 bases removed from V and 6 bases from J, the gap between germline ends came to 14 bases. The CDR3, as DNA: TGTGCCATCAGCGAGCGACTAGTAGCCGGGGAGCTGTTTTTT. Translating it yields CAISERLVAGELFF.

This clone occurred once. This chain connects TRBV15 to TRBJ2-1; maybe TRBD1 (5 bases). The CDR3 is 12 residues long. V gave up 4 bases and J gave up 11 bases, with 12 bases separating them. Germline V gives CDR1 LNHNV, CDR2 YYDKDF (reference sequence). The CDR3 coding sequence is TGTGCCACCAGCATTGATCGGACAAAGCAGTTCTTC. This gives the protein CATSIDRTKQFF.

This clone was observed many times. The chain is built from TRBV19 and TRBJ1-2, with TRBD1 as a possible D gene (5 bases). V shed 4 bases and J shed 1 base, with 10 bases lying between them. Germline CDR1 and CDR2: LNHDA and SQIVND (reference sequence). CDR3 length: 14 residues. The CDR3 nucleotides are TGTGCCAGTAGTAACCCAGGGATTAACTATGGCTACACCTTC. Its protein is CASSNPGINYGYTF. Looking up the rest from reference TRBV19 and TRBJ1-2 gives the full variable domain: DGGITQSPKYLFRKEGQNVTLSCEQNLNHDAMYWYRQDPGQGLRLIYYSQIVNDFQKGDIAEGYSVSREKKESFPLTVTSAQKNPTAFYLCASSNPGINYGYTFGSGTRLTVV.

V usage is TRBV28 and J usage is TRBJ1-3; D not certain. Per germline, CDR1 MDHEN and CDR2 SYDVKM. This CDR3 spans 12 amino acids. The V end was cut by 6 bases, the J end by 1 base, with 4 bases between. This chain's CDR3 is CASRRSGNTIYF. In DNA, the CDR3 is TGTGCCAGCAGGAGGTCTGGAAACACCATATATTTT.

A single count supports this clone. The genes are TRBV5-5 and TRBJ2-7; 9 bases map to TRBD1. The CDR3 is made up of 15 amino acids. Germline V gives CDR1 SGHKS, CDR2 YYEKEE (reference sequence). The V segment lost 0 bases and the J segment 5 bases; nucleotides outside the gene matches: 6. For the CDR3, the DNA is TGTGCCAGCAGCTTGGGGACAGGGGAGACTGACGAGCAGTACTTC. As protein: CASSLGTGETDEQYF.

This chain uses TRBV2 with TRBJ2-5; D remains ambiguous. Trimming shortened V by 5 bases and J by 5 bases, and 3 bases separated the two germline ends. Per the germline V gene, CDR1 is SNHLY and CDR2 is FYNNEI. CDR3 length: 10 residues. For the CDR3, the DNA is TGTGCCAGCAGTACCGAGACCCAGTACTTC. Translating it yields CASSTETQYF.

The V and J genes are TRBV30 and TRBJ2-3; TRBD1 or TRBD2 may be the D gene (5 bases each). The CDR3 covers 13 residues. V lost 4 bases and J lost 1, with 9 bases in between. CDR1 is GTSNPN and CDR2 is SVGIG in the germline V gene (reference sequence). DNA of the CDR3: TGTGCCTGGATGCGAGGGGGCACAGATACGCAGTATTTT. It is translated as CAWMRGGTDTQYF.

The chain uses TRBV11-3 and TRBJ2-3, with 14 bases matching TRBD2. The CDR3 is 16 amino acids. Per germline, CDR1 SGHNT and CDR2 YENEEA. V shed 5 bases and J 5 bases; nucleotides not matched to a gene: 6. The CDR3 loop reads CASSPGTSGRIDTQYF. In DNA form, the CDR3 reads TGTGCCAGCAGCCCGGGGACTAGCGGGAGAATAGATACGCAGTATTTT.

This clone was picked up one time. V is TRBV27 and J is TRBJ1-1; TRBD1 might be the D (5 bases). Trimming cost V 11 bases and J 0 bases, with 13 bases left between them. CDR3 length equals 13 residues. CDR1 MNHEY and CDR2 SMNVEV come from the germline V gene (reference sequence). The CDR3 reads CASGDRMNTEAFF. Here the CDR3 DNA reads TGTGCCTCGGGGGATAGGATGAACACTGAAGCTTTCTTT.

DNA of the CDR3: TGTGCCAGCAGCTTAGGACTAGCGGTTAACACCGGGGAGCTGTTTTTT. It specifies CASSLGLAVNTGELFF. V is TRBV5-6 and J is TRBJ2-2, with 10 bases lining up with TRBD2. Germline CDR1 is SGHDT and CDR2 is YYEEEE. Trimming cost V 2 bases and J 2 bases; bases outside gene matches: 3. The CDR3 contains 16 residues.

The V and J genes are TRBV30 and TRBJ2-1; 10 bases map to TRBD2. CDR1 is GTSNPN, CDR2 SVGIG, per germline (reference sequence). The CDR3 consists of 18 residues. V trimming: 3 bases; J trimming: 7 bases; junction bases outside the gene matches: 18. The CDR3 sequence: CAWSPLGRASGRSNEQFF. Written as DNA, the CDR3 is TGTGCCTGGAGCCCCCTCGGGCGAGCTAGCGGGAGATCAAATGAGCAGTTCTTC.

The genes are TRBV29-1 and TRBJ2-5; no clear D. The J call may be incorrect, as the DNA end agrees better with TRBJ2-7. The CDR3 is 11 amino acids. Germline CDR1 is SQVTM and CDR2 is ANQGSEA. The CDR3: CSVALSYEQYF. The CDR3 DNA reads as TGCAGCGTTGCCCTCTCCTACGAGCAGTACTTC.

This clone was seen once. V gene TRBV2 combines with J gene TRBJ2-5; the D gene could be TRBD1 or TRBD2 (5 bases each). This CDR3 is 15 amino acids long. Germline CDR1 and CDR2: SNHLY and FYNNEI. The V end lost 7 bases, the J end lost 5 bases, and 20 bases lay between the germline ends. The CDR3 spells CASIPPGLTEETQYF. CDR3 nucleotide sequence: TGTGCCAGCATTCCCCCGGGGCTAACGGAGGAGACCCAGTACTTC.

V usage is TRBV6-1 and J usage is TRBJ1-5; maybe TRBD1 (5 bases). V gave up 2 bases and J gave up 0 bases, with 11 bases separating them. In germline, CDR1 is MNHNS, CDR2 SASEGT. The CDR3 has 16 residues. The CDR3 region is CASSEWGSGSNQPQHF. DNA of the CDR3: TGTGCCAGCAGTGAATGGGGGTCGGGTAGCAATCAGCCCCAGCATTTT.

The genes are TRBV6-1 and TRBJ2-7; no clear D gene. Trimming took 0 bases from V and 4 from J, leaving 7 bases between them. The CDR3 loop spans 13 amino acids. Germline loops: CDR1 MNHNS, CDR2 SASEGT. The CDR3 coding sequence is TGTGCCAGCAGTGAAGCGGTATTTTACGAGCAGTACTTC. Protein product: CASSEAVFYEQYF.

The rearrangement uses TRBV28 and TRBJ2-3, with 9 positions matching TRBD2. Looked up from germline, CDR1 is MDHEN and CDR2 is SYDVKM. The V segment lost 2 bases and the J segment 1 base; nucleotides outside the gene matches: 13. This CDR3 has 19 amino acids. DNA for the CDR3: TGTGCCAGCAGTTTACGTTCCGGAAAGGCGGGAGGGCGCACAGATACGCAGTATTTT. This translates into CASSLRSGKAGGRTDTQYF.

This clone was seen ten or more times. The CDR3, as DNA: TGTGCCAGCAGTGAGGCACAGGGAGCCAACGTCCTGACTTTC. The encoded protein is CASSEAQGANVLTF. The chain is built from TRBV6-1 and TRBJ2-6; D is possibly TRBD1 (6 bases). Germline assignment: CDR1 MNHNS and CDR2 SASEGT. The length of the CDR3 is 14 residues. Trimming cost V 3 bases and J 7 bases, with 10 bases left between them.

The rearrangement links TRBV19 to TRBJ2-1; 7 nucleotides match TRBD1. The V segment lost 6 bases and the J segment 3 bases; nucleotides outside the gene matches: 14. CDR1 is LNHDA, CDR2 SQIVND, per germline (reference sequence). The CDR3 runs to 17 residues. CDR3 DNA sequence: TGTGCCAGTAGCCCTACCATGACAGGGAGCTACTACAATGAGCAGTTCTTC. Translating gives CASSPTMTGSYYNEQFF.

The J gene is TRBJ1-2, the V gene TRBV11-2; D remains ambiguous. This CDR3 contains 13 residues. Trimming pared 1 base from V and 9 bases from J, leaving 12 bases between. Germline loops: CDR1 SGHAT, CDR2 FQNNGV. CDR3: CASSLVVAESYTF. The CDR3 DNA is TGTGCCAGCAGCTTAGTGGTTGCAGAGAGCTACACCTTC.

V usage is TRBV5-4 and J usage is TRBJ2-5; TRBD1 is a possible D gene (6 bases). The CDR3 covers 14 residues. The germline V gene has CDR1 SGHNT and CDR2 YYREEE (reference sequence). The V end lost 3 bases, the J end lost 1 base, and 10 bases lay between the germline ends. The CDR3, as DNA: TGTGCCAGCAGCTATGGGACACTCCAAGAGACCCAGTACTTC. Translated: CASSYGTLQETQYF.

Only a few counts were recorded for this clone. In the same sample, other DNA sequences code for this CDR3. V is TRBV7-2 and J is TRBJ2-6; D possibly corresponds to TRBD1 (6 bases). Germline CDR1 SGHTA, CDR2 FQGNSA. Trimming removed 3 bases from V and 10 bases from J, with 16 bases in between. The CDR3 is made up of 15 amino acids. CDR3 region: CASSLRGYNSNVLTF. CDR3 bases: TGTGCCAGCAGCTTGAGGGGGTATAACTCGAACGTCCTGACTTTC.

The chain is built from TRBV4-3 and TRBJ1-2, with 7 bases lining up with TRBD1. CDR1 and CDR2 (germline): LGHNA, YSLEER. V trimming: 0 bases; J trimming: 4 bases; junction bases outside the gene matches: 5. The CDR3 sequence is 15 residues long. CDR3 region: CASSQDRTGLYGYTF. The CDR3, as DNA: TGCGCCAGCAGCCAAGATCGGACAGGACTCTATGGCTACACCTTC.

This rearrangement joins TRBV9 to TRBJ2-1; D ambiguous. The germline CDR1 and CDR2 sequences are SGDLS and YYNGEE. The CDR3 runs 12 residues. The V and J ends lost 2 bases and 9 bases respectively, with 9 bases between them. The CDR3 here is CASSVGYGEQFF. The CDR3 DNA is TGTGCCAGCAGCGTCGGGTATGGTGAGCAGTTCTTC.